This TCR beta chain was obtained from a study of T-cell memory formation after mild COVID-19. Overall study: TCR clusters mostly belonged to single donors.

CDR1 and CDR2 (germline): DFQATT, SNEGSKA (reference sequence). V was shortened by 1 base and J by 6 bases, with 9 bases between the two germline ends. This CDR3 contains 12 residues. There are many counts of this clonotype. Its antigen is not known. Study-wide findings and caveats: A subset of responding clones appeared in pre-infection memory, suggesting cross-reactive memory joined.

TCR alpha and TCR beta cDNA libraries carrying sample barcodes and UMIs came from 5'RACE with constant-segment primers. MiXCR, applied by TCRdb to the 5' RACE reads, yields one record per CDR3 protein. The sample has roughly 560,000 distinct CDR3 sequences, around 21% seen once. The sequence was collected from an adult woman who had mild COVID-19 (a few samples of this study predate the infection). Cell type and time point are not known. The rearrangement links TRBV20-1 to TRBJ2-5, with a possible D match to TRBD1 (6 bases). The specimen sequenced was PBMCs or a T cell subset sorted from them (not recorded which). As DNA, the CDR3 is TGCAGTGCTAGAGTAGGACAGAAGACCCAGTACTTC. It is translated as CSARVGQKTQYF.